This TCR beta chain was recovered during a study of Graves' ophthalmopathy and Graves' hyperthyroidism. Findings of the study overall: With a specificity of just over 72% and a sensitivity of around 70%, the model predicted ophthalmopathy progression.

Germline CDR1 and CDR2: SGHTA and FQGNSA. V was clipped by 6 bases and J by 4 bases, with 12 bases between them. The CDR3 sequence is 14 residues long. Researchers took RNA transcripts and amplified TCR beta CDR3 regions from them. Second-round multiplex PCR followed a first-round RT-PCR using HTBI primers. TCRdb passed the multiplex PCR reads through MiXCR, listing each CDR3 protein once. Of hundreds of thousands of distinct CDR3 sequences listed, roughly 21% are singletons. About this clonotype itself: Its antigen remains unknown.

An approximately 9.8 ml volume of fresh peripheral blood provided the PBMCs. The sequence came from a woman between 50 and 59 years old with Graves' ophthalmopathy. The rearrangement uses TRBV7-2 and TRBJ2-2, with D perhaps TRBD2 (6 bases). Sequenced sample: peripheral blood. CDR3 protein: CASRHLAFTGELFF. The CDR3 DNA is TGTGCCAGCAGACATCTAGCGTTCACCGGGGAGCTGTTTTTT.